A selection of T cell receptor beta chains follows, all from one sample in a study of T cell changes during pregnancy in multiple sclerosis. Libraries were prepared by immunoSEQ multiplex PCR; TCRdb keeps only in-frame clonotypes and omits some of them. This sample has about 57,000 clones, with 92% found just once. Source: CD4+ T cells from peripheral blood mononuclear cells, taken in the third trimester of pregnancy. Receptors originate from a female donor with multiple sclerosis, enrolled in a pregnancy study. Each CDR3 is given with its conserved first and last residue. The order of the fields is clone size, J gene, V gene, D gene, CDR3 DNA, CDR3 protein. D genes are given only for firm matches. Rows give clone size only sometimes, using once, few, many, or a class for an expanded clone.

>-|TRBJ1-2|TRBV16|-
TGTGCCAGCAGCCATTCGGGGGGGACGTCTGGCTACACCTTC
CASSHSGGTSGYTF
>-|TRBJ1-1|TRBV11-3|TRBD1
TGTGCCAGCAGCTTTAGACAGGGCACTGAAGCTTTCTTT
CASSFRQGTEAFF
>-|TRBJ2-5|TRBV19|-
TGTGCCAGTAGTATTGCCCTAGTGGAGACCCAGTACTTC
CASSIALVETQYF
>-|TRBJ1-2|TRBV5-1|-
TGCGCCAGCAGCCCCCGGGGGACTAACTATGGCTACACCTTC
CASSPRGTNYGYTF
>-|TRBJ2-2|TRBV5-1|TRBD1
TGCGCCAGCAGCCCCACCGGGACAGCCCTCGGGACCGGGGAGCTGTTTTTT
CASSPTGTALGTGELFF
>-|TRBJ1-2|TRBV30|-
TGTGCCTGCTATACAGGGAATGGCTACACCTTC
CACYTGNGYTF
>-|TRBJ2-7|TRBV29-1|-
TGCAGCGTTGCCTGGGGGGACAGCCGATCCTACGAGCAGTACTTC
CSVAWGDSRSYEQYF
>once|TRBJ2-1|TRBV11-1|TRBD1
TGTGCCAGCAGCTCCAGGGACAGGGGCGCCTACAATGAGCAGTTCTTC
CASSSRDRGAYNEQFF
>-|TRBJ1-2|TRBV4-1|-
TGCGCCAGCAGCCAGGGCGGTGGGGCCTATGGCTACACCTTC
CASSQGGGAYGYTF
>-|TRBJ1-2|TRBV5-8|-
TGTGCCAGCAGCAAGGGGGTCGGGGTTAACTATGGCTACACCTTC
CASSKGVGVNYGYTF
>-|TRBJ2-3|TRBV7-3|TRBD1
TGTGCCAGCAGAGACCAGGGACAGGGAGGACATACGCAGTATTTT
CASRDQGQGGHTQYF
>-|TRBJ2-6|TRBV7-2|-
TGTGCCAGCAGCTTAGGTCCAGGGGCTGGGGCCAACGTCCTGACTTTC
CASSLGPGAGANVLTF
>-|TRBJ2-7|TRBV18|TRBD2
TGTGCCAGCTCACCACCGCCTAGCGGGGGGGCTGGCTCCTACGAGCAGTACTTC
CASSPPPSGGAGSYEQYF
>-|TRBJ1-6|TRBV5-6|-
TGTGCCAGCAGCTTGGGGGGACAAGGGATCGCACCCCTCCACTTT
CASSLGGQGIAPLHF
>-|TRBJ2-4|TRBV11-2|-
TGTGCCAGCAGCTTAGACCCGGGGTTAAACATTCAGTACTTC
CASSLDPGLNIQYF
>-|TRBJ1-5|TRBV2|-
TGTGCCAGCAGTGAAGCGGGAGGGGCCAGGCAGCCCCAGCATTTT
CASSEAGGARQPQHF
>-|TRBJ2-1|TRBV18|-
TGTGCCAGCTCAGACTACAGGGACTACAATGAGCAGTTCTTC
CASSDYRDYNEQFF
>-|TRBJ2-3|TRBV7-7|-
TGTGCCAGCAGCCCCGAGGCCAGCCGCCTTCATGCAGATACGCAGTATTTT
CASSPEASRLHADTQYF
>-|TRBJ2-6|TRBV19|-
TGTGCCAGTAGTATAACCCGCCGGGGGGCCAACGTCCTGACTTTC
CASSITRRGANVLTF
>-|TRBJ1-6|TRBV6-1|-
TGTGCCAGCAGTGAAACGGGGGTACCACCCCTCCACTTT
CASSETGVPPLHF
>once|TRBJ2-1|TRBV18|TRBD1
TGTGCCAGCTCTACTGCCGGGACAGGGGGATATGAGCAGTTCTTC
CASSTAGTGGYEQFF
>-|TRBJ1-1|TRBV5-4|TRBD1
TGTGCCAGCAGCAAACAGGGACAGGGAGGCGATGAAGCTTTCTTT
CASSKQGQGGDEAFF
>-|TRBJ2-7|TRBV4-2|TRBD2
TGTGCCAGCAGCGGGACTAGCGGGGGGGAAACCTACGAGCAGTACTTC
CASSGTSGGETYEQYF
>-|TRBJ2-3|TRBV18|-
TGTGCCAGCCCCGGCGGGGCCACCACAGATACGCAGTATTTT
CASPGGATTDTQYF
>-|TRBJ2-7|TRBV19|TRBD1
TGTGCCAGTAGACTACGTGGACAGGGCTACGAGCAGTACTTC
CASRLRGQGYEQYF
>-|TRBJ1-5|TRBV2|-
TGTGCCAGCAGTGAATCGGGGAGGAGTAATCAGCCCCAGCATTTT
CASSESGRSNQPQHF
>-|TRBJ2-5|TRBV5-4|-
TGTGCCAGCAGCTACCACGGGGGATCCCAAGAGACCCAGTACTTC
CASSYHGGSQETQYF
>-|TRBJ2-7|TRBV7-6|TRBD2
TGTGCCAGCAGCTTAGACACTAGCGGCTACGAGCAGTACTTC
CASSLDTSGYEQYF
>once|TRBJ1-5|TRBV19|TRBD1
TGTGCCAGTAGTACAGGGACAGCGAGCAATCAGCCCCAGCATTTT
CASSTGTASNQPQHF
>once|TRBJ2-2|TRBV29-1|-
TGCAGCGTCGCAATAGCTTCTGGGACCGGGGAGCTGTTTTTT
CSVAIASGTGELFF
>-|TRBJ1-5|TRBV6-5|TRBD1
TGTGCCAGCAGTTACGGTCCGACAGGGCAAAATCAGCCCCAGCATTTT
CASSYGPTGQNQPQHF
>-|TRBJ2-3|TRBV29-1|TRBD2
TGCAGCGTCGTTCAGCGGGGGGGCGTAGATACGCAGTATTTT
CSVVQRGGVDTQYF
>once|TRBJ2-3|TRBV4-3|TRBD2
TGCGCCAGCAGCCAAGAAGGAGCGGGGGGGGGCACAGATACGCAGTATTTT
CASSQEGAGGGTDTQYF
>once|TRBJ1-5|TRBV7-2|-
TGTGCCAGCAGCTTAGTTGGGGGCGGCAATCAGCCCCAGCATTTT
CASSLVGGGNQPQHF
>-|TRBJ2-7|TRBV5-4|-
TGTGCCAGCAGCGCTCGCGGGCGGGGGCCAGCCTACGAGCAGTACTTC
CASSARGRGPAYEQYF
>-|TRBJ2-3|TRBV5-4|-
TGTGCCAGCACCGTGGGTCAGGTGAGCACAGATACGCAGTATTTT
CASTVGQVSTDTQYF
>-|TRBJ2-2|TRBV10-3|TRBD1
TGTGCCACCTGGGACAGAAAGAGCACCGGGGAGCTGTTTTTT
CATWDRKSTGELFF
>once|TRBJ1-1|TRBV5-4|TRBD1
TGTGCCAGCAGCAAAGGACAGGGGGTAGTTGAAGCTTTCTTT
CASSKGQGVVEAFF
>-|TRBJ2-3|TRBV19|-
TGTGCCAGTAGTACGGGAGTACTATCCACAGATACGCAGTATTTT
CASSTGVLSTDTQYF
>once|TRBJ2-2|TRBV30|-
TGTGCCTGGAGTCCCTCCCAGGGTTTCACCGGGGAGCTGTTTTTT
CAWSPSQGFTGELFF
>-|TRBJ2-3|TRBV5-1|-
TGCGCCAGCTACAGGGAATGGGTCACAGATACGCAGTATTTT
CASYREWVTDTQYF
>-|TRBJ2-1|TRBV21-1|-
TGTGCCAGCAGCGACGGACAGGGTCCCGATGAGCAGTTCTTC
CASSDGQGPDEQFF
>-|TRBJ1-2|TRBV18|TRBD1
TGTGCCAGCTCCGGAGGACAGGGGGATGGCTACACCTTC
CASSGGQGDGYTF
>-|TRBJ2-7|TRBV9|-
TGTGCCAGCAGCGTAGGGGCGTACTCCTACGAGCAGTACTTC
CASSVGAYSYEQYF
>-|TRBJ2-7|TRBV7-6|-
TGTGCCAGCCAAAACGGTGGCTCCTACGAGCAGTACTTC
CASQNGGSYEQYF
>-|TRBJ1-4|TRBV7-9|TRBD1
TGTGCCACCCCCGGACAGGGGCCGCGGGCAACTAATGAAAAACTGTTTTTT
CATPGQGPRATNEKLFF
>-|TRBJ2-1|TRBV9|TRBD2
TGTGCCAGCAGCCCGGGGACTAGCGGGGGGGCCTCGAAGTTCTTC
CASSPGTSGGASKFF
>-|TRBJ1-6|TRBV6-1|-
TGTGCCAGCAGTGTCCACAGTAGCTCCTATAATTCACCCCTCCACTTT
CASSVHSSSYNSPLHF
>-|TRBJ2-5|TRBV7-2|-
TGTGCCAGCAGCCGAAAGTTGGGGGCCCCCCAAGAGACCCAGTACTTC
CASSRKLGAPQETQYF
>-|TRBJ1-5|TRBV6-1|-
TGTGCCAGCAAAATAAGTGAGGTTGGCAATCAGCCCCAGCATTTT
CASKISEVGNQPQHF
>-|TRBJ2-6|TRBV5-1|-
TGCGCCAGCAGCTACGGCTCTGGGGCCAACGTCCTGACTTTC
CASSYGSGANVLTF
>-|TRBJ2-1|TRBV9|TRBD2
TGTGCCAGCAGCGTACTAGCGGTGGGTGAGCAGTTCTTC
CASSVLAVGEQFF
>-|TRBJ1-2|TRBV7-9|TRBD1
TGTGCCAGCATCGGTCTTTCGGGACAGGGGACAGCTAACTATGGCTACACCTTC
CASIGLSGQGTANYGYTF
>-|TRBJ2-7|TRBV7-2|-
TGTGCCAGCAGGAAGGGGACATCCAGCTCCTACGAGCAGTACTTC
CASRKGTSSSYEQYF
>-|TRBJ1-3|TRBV7-8|TRBD1
TGTGCCAGCAGCCACCGGGACAGGGGTCCTGGAAACACCATATATTTT
CASSHRDRGPGNTIYF
>-|TRBJ1-2|TRBV11-1|-
TGTGCCAGCAGCCTAGGAGGACAGCCGGGCTACACCTTC
CASSLGGQPGYTF
>-|TRBJ2-7|TRBV4-2|TRBD2
TGTGCCAGCAGCCAAGGGGGGGGAAGCTCCTACGAGCAGTACTTC
CASSQGGGSSYEQYF
>-|TRBJ2-1|TRBV11-2|-
TGTGCCAGCAGCCCAAAATTCAGGGGTGGTAAAGTATACAATGAGCAGTTCTTC
CASSPKFRGGKVYNEQFF
>-|TRBJ2-6|TRBV18|TRBD1
TGTGCCGGGACAGCGAACTCTGGGGCCAACGTCCTGACTTTC
CAGTANSGANVLTF